This is a list of T cell receptor beta chains from one sample in a study of PD-L1 blockade in urothelial cancer. Sequenced by immunoSEQ multiplex PCR; TCRdb stores in-frame clones only, minus some. This table has about 38,000 clones, 82% appearing once. The sample was PBMCs, taken around atezolizumab (anti-PD-L1) treatment. Receptors originate from a man aged 55 to 70 with urothelial cancer. Both conserved end residues are part of each CDR3. Each record gives: clone size, V gene, J gene, D gene, CDR3 protein, CDR3 DNA. The D gene is left open where the match is weak. Size values are once, few and many counts, or a class for expanded clones, and some rows have none.

NA	TRBV18	TRBJ2-7	TRBD2	CASSPGAGASYEQYF	TGTGCCAGCTCACCAGGAGCGGGGGCCTCCTACGAGCAGTACTTC
NA	TRBV7-3	TRBJ2-3	TRBD2	CASSRSGGNPADTQYF	TGTGCCAGCAGCCGGAGCGGGGGGAACCCGGCAGATACGCAGTATTTT
NA	TRBV5-1	TRBJ2-7	NA	CASSFTSESYEQYF	TGCGCCAGCAGCTTTACGAGCGAATCCTACGAGCAGTACTTC
NA	TRBV9	TRBJ1-6	TRBD1	CASSGGQGADNSPLHF	TGTGCCAGCAGCGGTGGACAGGGGGCAGACAATTCACCCCTCCACTTT
NA	TRBV27	TRBJ1-6	NA	CASSLIAGAGSGGSPLHF	TGTGCCAGCAGTTTAATAGCTGGTGCGGGCTCCGGAGGTTCACCCCTCCACTTT
NA	TRBV6-6	TRBJ2-1	TRBD2	CASSYSRDYHNEQFF	TGTGCCAGCAGTTACTCCAGGGACTACCACAATGAGCAGTTCTTC
NA	TRBV2	TRBJ1-5	TRBD1	CASSTGQARWPQHF	TGTGCCAGCAGTACGGGACAGGCAAGGTGGCCCCAGCATTTT
once	TRBV6-4	TRBJ2-3	NA	CASSRDKSTDTQYF	TGTGCCAGCAGCCGGGACAAGAGCACAGATACGCAGTATTTT
once	TRBV4-2	TRBJ2-5	NA	CASSQAGETQYF	TGTGCCAGCAGCCAAGCGGGAGAGACCCAGTACTTC
NA	TRBV30	TRBJ1-3	NA	CAWSVDRSPLSGNTIYF	TGTGCCTGGAGTGTAGACAGGTCCCCGCTCTCTGGAAACACCATATATTTT
NA	TRBV18	TRBJ2-7	TRBD1	CASSPVQGANEQYF	TGTGCCAGCTCACCGGTACAGGGGGCAAACGAGCAGTACTTC
few	TRBV27	TRBJ2-7	TRBD1	CASSLGTVYEQYF	TGTGCCAGCAGTTTGGGGACAGTCTACGAGCAGTACTTC
NA	TRBV27	TRBJ2-3	TRBD2	CASSSPGLAGGSPSSTQYF	TGTGCCAGCAGTTCTCCGGGACTAGCGGGGGGCTCCCCCAGTTCAACGCAGTATTTT
NA	TRBV7-9	TRBJ2-3	NA	CASSLAQTDTQYF	TGTGCCAGCAGCTTAGCGCAGACAGATACGCAGTATTTT
NA	TRBV19	TRBJ1-5	TRBD1	CASSQTGTVSNQPQHF	TGTGCCAGTAGTCAAACCGGGACAGTGAGCAATCAGCCCCAGCATTTT
NA	TRBV2	TRBJ2-2	NA	CASSEAVAENTGELFF	TGTGCCAGCAGTGAAGCGGTCGCGGAGAACACCGGGGAGCTGTTTTTT
NA	TRBV6-1	TRBJ1-2	TRBD1	CASSTESQGVYGYTF	TGTGCCAGCAGCACTGAGTCGCAGGGGGTCTATGGCTACACCTTC
NA	TRBV28	TRBJ1-3	NA	CASSPGFNTIYF	TGTGCCAGCAGCCCAGGGTTTAACACCATATATTTT
NA	TRBV11-1	TRBJ2-2	TRBD1	CASSRQGGTGELFF	TGTGCCAGCAGCAGACAGGGTGGGACCGGGGAGCTGTTTTTT
NA	TRBV6-1	TRBJ1-4	NA	CATSRGVNEKLFF	TGTGCCACCTCCAGGGGCGTAAATGAAAAACTGTTTTTT
NA	TRBV27	TRBJ1-6	NA	CASSLKQAGNSPLHF	TGTGCCAGCAGTTTAAAACAGGCCGGTAATTCACCCCTCCACTTT
NA	TRBV6-5	TRBJ1-4	NA	CASSQARGELFF	TGTGCCAGCAGTCAGGCGCGGGGAGAACTGTTTTTT
NA	TRBV9	TRBJ2-7	NA	CASSVPNPHRASRGEQYF	TGTGCCAGCAGCGTCCCAAACCCCCACAGGGCCTCCCGGGGCGAGCAGTACTTC
NA	TRBV28	TRBJ2-5	TRBD2	CASRAGGAKETQYF	TGTGCCAGCAGGGCGGGGGGGGCTAAAGAGACCCAGTACTTC
NA	TRBV10-3	TRBJ2-1	TRBD2	CAIKGTSGGSSYNEQFF	TGTGCCATCAAAGGGACTAGCGGGGGGAGCTCCTACAATGAGCAGTTCTTC
NA	TRBV5-1	TRBJ2-3	NA	CASSPQGITDTQYF	TGCGCCAGCAGCCCCCAGGGGATCACAGATACGCAGTATTTT
NA	TRBV28	TRBJ2-7	TRBD2	CASTHWGGDYEQYF	TGTGCCAGCACCCATTGGGGGGGGGATTACGAGCAGTACTTC
once	TRBV25-1	TRBJ1-2	TRBD1	CASRETDRDYGYTF	TGTGCCAGCAGGGAAACTGACAGGGACTATGGCTACACCTTC
NA	TRBV5-1	TRBJ2-1	TRBD1	CASSSDRGNEQFF	TGCGCCAGCAGCTCCGACAGGGGCAATGAGCAGTTCTTC
NA	TRBV5-1	TRBJ2-1	TRBD2	CASRLLAGVGNEQFF	TGCGCCAGCAGATTGCTAGCGGGGGTCGGCAATGAGCAGTTCTTC
NA	TRBV19	TRBJ2-3	TRBD1	CASSTRTGGGTDTQYF	TGTGCCAGTAGTACCCGGACAGGGGGAGGAACAGATACGCAGTATTTT
NA	TRBV9	TRBJ2-2	NA	CASSVASGVVTGELFF	TGTGCCAGCAGCGTAGCTTCAGGGGTGGTCACCGGGGAGCTGTTTTTT
NA	TRBV28	TRBJ2-3	TRBD1	CASKGAFTDTQYF	TGTGCCAGCAAGGGGGCATTCACAGATACGCAGTATTTT
NA	TRBV5-1	TRBJ2-7	NA	CASSLGEYEQYF	TGCGCCAGCAGCTTGGGAGAATACGAGCAGTACTTC
NA	TRBV18	TRBJ2-7	TRBD1	CASSPGQGSYEQYF	TGTGCCAGCTCCCCGGGACAGGGATCCTACGAGCAGTACTTC
NA	TRBV15	TRBJ1-6	TRBD1	CATSRDIPRQGLPLHF	TGTGCCACCAGCAGAGATATCCCGAGACAGGGTCTGCCCCTCCACTTT
NA	TRBV28	TRBJ1-1	NA	CASSLAQANTEAFF	TGTGCCAGCAGTTTAGCACAGGCCAACACTGAAGCTTTCTTT
NA	TRBV27	TRBJ2-3	TRBD2	CASSRATSGSTDTQYF	TGTGCCAGCAGCCGAGCGACTAGCGGCAGCACAGATACGCAGTATTTT
NA	TRBV7-9	TRBJ1-3	NA	CASSLTASGNTIYF	TGTGCCAGCAGCTTAACTGCCTCTGGAAACACCATATATTTT
NA	TRBV28	TRBJ1-5	NA	CASSLYRDNQPQHF	TGTGCCAGCAGTTTATATCGGGACAATCAGCCCCAGCATTTT
NA	TRBV27	TRBJ1-1	TRBD1	CASSSTGDTEAFF	TGTGCCAGCAGTTCCACAGGGGACACTGAAGCTTTCTTT
few	TRBV27	TRBJ2-1	TRBD2	CASSYRLAGRYNEQFF	TGTGCCAGCAGTTACCGACTAGCGGGGAGATACAATGAGCAGTTCTTC
NA	TRBV2	TRBJ2-7	TRBD2	CASSGTSGGEEQYF	TGTGCCAGTTCTGGGACTAGCGGGGGGGAAGAGCAGTACTTC
NA	TRBV13	TRBJ2-7	TRBD1	CASSFRQNRGLSDEQYF	TGTGCCAGCAGCTTCAGACAGAACAGGGGGTTGTCGGACGAGCAGTACTTC
NA	TRBV5-1	TRBJ2-7	NA	CASKGGGFYEQYF	TGCGCCAGCAAGGGCGGGGGCTTCTACGAGCAGTACTTC
few	TRBV2	TRBJ1-3	NA	CASSEVSGTGNTIYF	TGTGCCAGCAGTGAAGTGTCAGGGACTGGAAACACCATATATTTT
NA	TRBV12-5	TRBJ2-3	TRBD1	CASGPHLQQGKWHTDTQYF	TGTGCTAGTGGCCCCCACCTTCAACAGGGGAAGTGGCACACAGATACGCAGTATTTT
NA	TRBV28	TRBJ2-1	TRBD1	CASSLFISTGGHNEQFF	TGTGCCAGCAGTTTATTTATATCGACAGGGGGACACAATGAGCAGTTCTTC
NA	TRBV4-1	TRBJ2-7	TRBD2	CASSQGTSGYEQYF	TGCGCCAGCAGCCAGGGGACTAGCGGGTACGAGCAGTACTTC
NA	TRBV15	TRBJ1-6	NA	CATSRAAGSYNSPLHF	TGTGCCACCAGCAGAGCGGCAGGGTCATATAATTCACCCCTCCACTTT
NA	TRBV30	TRBJ1-1	TRBD1	CAWSGGWTGGFNTEAFF	TGTGCCTGGAGTGGGGGTTGGACAGGGGGATTCAACACTGAAGCTTTCTTT
once	TRBV2	TRBJ2-5	TRBD2	CASRASGGAGETQYF	TGTGCCAGCAGGGCTAGCGGGGGGGCGGGGGAGACCCAGTACTTC